Listed below are T cell receptor beta chains from one sample, sequenced in a study of CD8+ T cells in alopecia areata. This table comes from immunoSEQ multiplex PCR, and its TCRdb copy is limited to in-frame clones, with some not included. The profile covers around 110,000 clones, with 80% to 85% appearing a single time and over 20% taken by the ten largest. The sample consisted of CD8+ T cells sorted from blood, taken at week 24, from a patient treated with tofacitinib. The receptors originated from a human donor with alopecia areata. The CDR3 runs from the conserved cysteine through the conserved F or W. Each record gives: V gene, J gene, D gene, clone size, CDR3 DNA, CDR3 protein. D genes are given only for firm matches. Clone size appears in some rows only: once, few, many, or a class for an expanded clone.

>TRBV7-2|TRBJ1-5|NA|NA
TGTGCCAGCAGCTTAACTGGGAATCAGCCCCAGCATTTT
CASSLTGNQPQHF
>TRBV27|TRBJ2-2|NA|NA
TGTGCCAGCAGTCCCGGGGCCATCAACACCGGGGAGCTGTTTTTT
CASSPGAINTGELFF
>TRBV4-2|TRBJ2-7|TRBD2|once
TGTGCCAGCAGCCAAGAGATCACTAGCGGCTCCTACGAGCAGTACTTC
CASSQEITSGSYEQYF
>TRBV19|TRBJ1-2|TRBD1|NA
TGTGCCAGTAGTAAGGACAGGGGCTATGGCTACACCTTC
CASSKDRGYGYTF
>TRBV5-1|TRBJ1-1|NA|NA
TGCGCCAGCAGCTTTACGACATACGAGGTGGCTGAAGCTTTCTTT
CASSFTTYEVAEAFF
>TRBV27|TRBJ2-7|TRBD2|NA
TGTGCCAGCAGTACTGGGACTAGCGGGGCCTACGAGCAGTACTTC
CASSTGTSGAYEQYF
>TRBV6-5|TRBJ2-5|TRBD1|once
TGTGCCAGCAGTAGGGACTGGACAGGGGAGACCCAGTACTTC
CASSRDWTGETQYF
>TRBV4-3|TRBJ2-1|TRBD1|NA
TGCGCCAGCAGCCAGGGCTTCGGGACAGGGTCCTACAATGAGCAGTTCTTC
CASSQGFGTGSYNEQFF
>TRBV4-1|TRBJ2-7|TRBD1|few
TGCGCCAGCAGCCAAGAGAGGGACAGTTCCTACGAGCAGTACTTC
CASSQERDSSYEQYF
>TRBV30|TRBJ1-2|NA|NA
TGTGCCCATGACGAGGCCCAAACCCACTATGGCTACACCTTC
CAHDEAQTHYGYTF
>TRBV13|TRBJ1-5|NA|NA
TGTGCCAGCAGCTTTAGGGGTCGGGGGGGTCAGCCCCAGCATTTT
CASSFRGRGGQPQHF
>TRBV11-2|TRBJ2-7|TRBD2|once
TGTGCCAGCAGCTTCCACGGGGGGACTCCCCACTACGAGCAGTACTTC
CASSFHGGTPHYEQYF
>TRBV5-6|TRBJ2-1|TRBD1|NA
TGTGCCAGCATGGAGACAGGGATCTACAATGAGCAGTTCTTC
CASMETGIYNEQFF
>TRBV28|TRBJ2-5|NA|NA
TGTGCCAGCAGTTCCCGGGAGACCCAGTACTTC
CASSSRETQYF
>TRBV7-8|TRBJ1-5|TRBD1|NA
TGTGCCAGCAGCCTCACAGGGGTAGTCAATCAGCCCCAGCATTTT
CASSLTGVVNQPQHF
>TRBV6-5|TRBJ1-1|NA|NA
TGTGCCAGCAGAGTGAGTATGAACACTGAAGCTTTCTTT
CASRVSMNTEAFF
>TRBV6-5|TRBJ2-5|NA|NA
TGTGCCAGCAGCCCCACGGGGGCCCCTCAAGAGACCCAGTACTTC
CASSPTGAPQETQYF
>TRBV13|TRBJ2-5|NA|few
TGTGCCAGCAGCTTTTTGGACGAGGAGACCCAGTACTTC
CASSFLDEETQYF
>TRBV4-2|TRBJ2-2|NA|NA
TGTGCCAGCAGCCAAGAACAGGCCTCCGGGGAGCTGTTTTTT
CASSQEQASGELFF
>TRBV4-3|TRBJ2-7|TRBD2|NA
TGCGCCAGCAGCCCGACTAGCGGGGGGGCCTACGAGCAGTACTTC
CASSPTSGGAYEQYF
>TRBV9|TRBJ1-2|NA|NA
TGTGCCAGCAGCGATGGGACTTCTTCCCACTATGGCTACACCTTC
CASSDGTSSHYGYTF
>TRBV2|TRBJ2-3|TRBD2|few
TGTGCCAGCGGCGGGGGATCAGATACGCAGTATTTT
CASGGGSDTQYF
>TRBV4-3|TRBJ2-7|NA|NA
TGCGCCAGCAGCCAAGCCCAGGGGAACCCCTCCTACGAGCAGTACTTC
CASSQAQGNPSYEQYF
>TRBV6-4|TRBJ2-6|NA|NA
TGTGCCAGCAGCCGGGACGAAGGTTCTGGGGCCAACGTCCTGACTTTC
CASSRDEGSGANVLTF
>TRBV7-2|TRBJ2-1|NA|NA
TGTGCCAGCAGCTCCCTCCGGGGGGCAGCTTACAATGAGCAGTTCTTC
CASSSLRGAAYNEQFF
>TRBV29-1|TRBJ2-3|NA|NA
TGCAGCGTTGACACAGCGTCTGCCACAGATACGCAGTATTTT
CSVDTASATDTQYF
>TRBV29-1|TRBJ1-1|TRBD1|NA
TGCAGCGTTGAAGATATTGTGGGAGGACCCAGGGGGGTGAACACTGAAGCTTTCTTT
CSVEDIVGGPRGVNTEAFF
>TRBV7-9|TRBJ2-7|TRBD2|NA
TGTGCCAGCAGCACCTACGGGCGGGGGACCTACGAGCAGTACTTC
CASSTYGRGTYEQYF
>TRBV10-3|TRBJ2-1|TRBD2|NA
TGTGCCATCAGTGAGTCATCTAGCGGGTACAATGAGCAGTTCTTC
CAISESSSGYNEQFF
>TRBV5-6|TRBJ2-7|NA|NA
TGTGCCAGCTCCGGGCACCTTGGGGAGCAGTACTTC
CASSGHLGEQYF
>TRBV30|TRBJ2-5|NA|NA
TGTGCCTGGAGTGTTTGGGAGACCCAGTACTTC
CAWSVWETQYF
>TRBV4-2|TRBJ1-5|NA|NA
TGTGCCAGCAGCCAAGAGCTAGGGACCTATCAGCCCCAGCATTTT
CASSQELGTYQPQHF